Listed below are T cell receptor beta chains from one sample, sequenced in a study of T cells in Graves' hyperthyroidism and ophthalmopathy. Each CDR3 protein is one row after TCRdb ran MiXCR on the multiplex PCR reads. The sample consists of around 350,000 distinct CDR3 sequences, around 25% of them appearing once. Sequences were obtained from blood. Every receptor here comes from a man aged 45 to 65 with Graves' hyperthyroidism. Each CDR3 is given with its conserved first and last residue. Each record gives: clone size, J gene, D gene, V gene, CDR3 DNA, CDR3 protein. A D gene is named only where the DNA matches it firmly. Expanded clones are given a class, and other clones once, few, many or no size at all.

.	TRBJ2-7	TRBD2	TRBV19	TGTGCCAGTAGTATCAGTGGAGGGACTAGGTCTCACGAGCAGTACTTC	CASSISGGTRSHEQYF
.	TRBJ2-7	.	TRBV3-1	TGTGCCAGCAGCCAATCGGCGGGCTACGAGCAGTACTTC	CASSQSAGYEQYF
many	TRBJ2-3	.	TRBV12-3/TRBV12-4	TGTGCCAGCAGTCCAGGACAGAAACCCACAGATACGCAGTATTTT	CASSPGQKPTDTQYF
many	TRBJ2-1	TRBD2	TRBV7-2	TGTGCCAGCAGCCGGTCGCGACTAGCGGGGGCAATAGAGCAGTTCTTC	CASSRSRLAGAIEQFF
once	TRBJ1-1	.	TRBV5-5	TGTGCCAGCAGCTTAGTCGGGACACTAACGAACACTGAAGCTTTCTTT	CASSLVGTLTNTEAFF
many	TRBJ2-3	.	TRBV12-3/TRBV12-4	TGTGCCAGCAGTTTTGCCGATACGCAGTATTTT	CASSFADTQYF
.	TRBJ2-5	.	TRBV3-1	TGTGCCAGCAGCCAACCGGGGGGCGCGAAAGAGACCCAGTACTTC	CASSQPGGAKETQYF
few	TRBJ1-2	TRBD1	TRBV5-1	TGCGCCAGCAGCACCCGGGACACGGGTCAATCAGGGGGCTATGGCTACACCTTC	CASSTRDTGQSGGYGYTF
few	TRBJ2-3	.	TRBV12-3/TRBV12-4	TGTGCCAGCAGGGCTAGTGGTAGCTCCCCAGATACGCAGTATTTT	CASRASGSSPDTQYF
many	TRBJ2-1	TRBD2	TRBV11-3	TGTGCCAGCAGCAAACGACTAGCGGGAACCACCTACAATGAGCAGTTCTTC	CASSKRLAGTTYNEQFF
few	TRBJ1-2	.	TRBV20-1	TGCAGTGCTCCCCCCAGTGGGAGTCTAGGCTACACCTTC	CSAPPSGSLGYTF
many	TRBJ1-1	TRBD1	TRBV3-1	TGTGCCAGCAGCCACCAGGGGGATGCTTTCTTT	CASSHQGDAFF
few	TRBJ1-2	TRBD1	TRBV19	TGTGCCAGTAGTATAACAGGGGGCGATGGCTACACCTTC	CASSITGGDGYTF
.	TRBJ2-2	.	TRBV3-1	TGTGCCAGCAGCCGCGGAGGGGGGTGGCAGGTCGGGGAGCTGTTTTTT	CASSRGGGWQVGELFF
.	TRBJ2-1	.	TRBV25-1	TGTGCCAGCAGCCACGGGCGGGACTCTCAGTTCTTC	CASSHGRDSQFF
few	TRBJ2-2	.	TRBV30	TGTGCCTGGAGTAGGGGCTGGGGCACCGGGGAGCTGTTTTTT	CAWSRGWGTGELFF
.	TRBJ2-7	.	TRBV7-3	TGCGCCAGCGGAGAAGGGCCGAACGAGCAGTACTTC	CASGEGPNEQYF
.	TRBJ2-1	.	TRBV11-3	TGTGCCAGCCAGGTCTTAGCGGACGTGTTCCCTCGGTTCTTC	CASQVLADVFPRFF
many	TRBJ2-3	TRBD2	TRBV27	TGTGCCAGCAGTTTACGACTAGCGGTTACAGATACGCAGTATTTT	CASSLRLAVTDTQYF
many	TRBJ2-7	.	TRBV20-1	TGCAGTGCTAGAGCGAGGCTAACCAGCTCCTACGAGCAGTACTTC	CSARARLTSSYEQYF
few	TRBJ1-2	.	TRBV28	TGTGCCAGCAGTTTATCGGCAGACTATGGCTACACCTTC	CASSLSADYGYTF
few	TRBJ2-3	.	TRBV29-1	TGCAGCGTTCAGACTAGCACAGATACGCAGTATTTT	CSVQTSTDTQYF